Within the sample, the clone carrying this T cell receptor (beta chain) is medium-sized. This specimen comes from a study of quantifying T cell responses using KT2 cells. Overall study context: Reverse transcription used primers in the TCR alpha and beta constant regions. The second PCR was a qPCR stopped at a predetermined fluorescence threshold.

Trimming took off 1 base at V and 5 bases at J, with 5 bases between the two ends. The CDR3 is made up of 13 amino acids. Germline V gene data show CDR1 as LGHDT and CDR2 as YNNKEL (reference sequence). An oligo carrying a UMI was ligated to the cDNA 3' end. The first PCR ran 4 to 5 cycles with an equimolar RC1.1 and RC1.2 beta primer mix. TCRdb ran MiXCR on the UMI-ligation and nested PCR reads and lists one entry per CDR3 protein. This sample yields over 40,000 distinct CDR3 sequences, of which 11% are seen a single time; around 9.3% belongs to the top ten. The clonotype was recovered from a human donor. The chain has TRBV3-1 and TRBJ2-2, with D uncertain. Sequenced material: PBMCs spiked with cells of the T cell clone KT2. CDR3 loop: CASSQGLTGELFF. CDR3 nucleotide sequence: TGTGCCAGCAGCCAAGGGCTTACCGGGGAGCTGTTTTTT.